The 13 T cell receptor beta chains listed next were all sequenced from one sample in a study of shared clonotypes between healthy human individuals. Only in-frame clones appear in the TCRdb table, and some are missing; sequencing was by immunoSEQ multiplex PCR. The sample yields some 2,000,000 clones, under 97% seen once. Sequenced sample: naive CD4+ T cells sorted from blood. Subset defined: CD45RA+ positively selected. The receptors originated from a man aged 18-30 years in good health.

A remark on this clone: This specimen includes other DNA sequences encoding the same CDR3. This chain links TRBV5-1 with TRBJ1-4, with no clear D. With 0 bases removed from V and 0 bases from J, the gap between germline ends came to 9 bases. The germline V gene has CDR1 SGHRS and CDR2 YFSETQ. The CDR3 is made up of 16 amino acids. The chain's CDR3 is CASSLGGLATNEKLFF. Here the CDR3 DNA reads TGCGCCAGCAGCTTGGGCGGTCTTGCAACTAATGAAAAACTGTTTTTT.

CDR3 coding DNA: TGTGCCAGCAGCTCCGACGGTGGGGGCATCCAAAACATTCAGTACTTC. It is translated as CASSSDGGGIQNIQYF. The chain joins TRBV5-8 to TRBJ2-4, with D perhaps matching TRBD1 (6 bases). CDR1 and CDR2 from the germline V gene are SGHTS and YDEGEE. V lost 3 bases to trimming and J lost 5 bases, with 18 bases between them. This CDR3 has 16 residues.

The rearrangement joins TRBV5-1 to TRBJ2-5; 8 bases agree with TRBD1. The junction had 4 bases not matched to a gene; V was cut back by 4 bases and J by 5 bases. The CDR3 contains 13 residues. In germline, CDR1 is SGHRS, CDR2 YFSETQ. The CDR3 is CASSGTGRETQYF. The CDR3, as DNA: TGCGCCAGCAGCGGGACAGGTCGGGAGACCCAGTACTTC.

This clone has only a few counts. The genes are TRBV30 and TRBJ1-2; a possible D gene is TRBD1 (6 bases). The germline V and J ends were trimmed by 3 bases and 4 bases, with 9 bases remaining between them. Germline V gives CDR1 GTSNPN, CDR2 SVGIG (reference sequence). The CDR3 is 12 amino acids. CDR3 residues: CAWRETGYGYTF. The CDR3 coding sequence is TGTGCCTGGAGGGAGACAGGCTATGGCTACACCTTC. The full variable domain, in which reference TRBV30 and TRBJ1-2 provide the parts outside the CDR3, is SQTIHQWPATLVQPVGSPLSLECTVEGTSNPNLYWYRQAAGRGLQLLFYSVGIGQISSEVPQNLSASRPQDRQFILSSKKLLLSDSGFYLCAWRETGYGYTFGSGTRLTVV.

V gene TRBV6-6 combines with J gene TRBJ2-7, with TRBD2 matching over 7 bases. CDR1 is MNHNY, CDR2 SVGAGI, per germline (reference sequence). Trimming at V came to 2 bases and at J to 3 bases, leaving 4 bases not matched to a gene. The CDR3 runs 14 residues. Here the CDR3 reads CASSYGGESYEQYF. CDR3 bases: TGTGCCAGCAGTTACGGGGGGGAGAGCTACGAGCAGTACTTC.

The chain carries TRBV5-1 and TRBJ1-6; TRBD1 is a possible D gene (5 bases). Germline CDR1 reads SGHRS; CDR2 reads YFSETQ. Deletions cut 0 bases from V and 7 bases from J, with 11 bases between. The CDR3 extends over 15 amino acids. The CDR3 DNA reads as TGCGCCAGCAGCTTGGAGTCCAGGGTAAATTCACCCCTCCACTTT. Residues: CASSLESRVNSPLHF.

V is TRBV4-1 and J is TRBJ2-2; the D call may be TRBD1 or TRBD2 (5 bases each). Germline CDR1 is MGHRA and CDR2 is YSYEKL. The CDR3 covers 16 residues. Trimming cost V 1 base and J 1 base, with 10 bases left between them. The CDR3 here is CASSQVPGGNTGELFF. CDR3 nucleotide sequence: TGCGCCAGCAGCCAAGTCCCTGGGGGGAACACCGGGGAGCTGTTTTTT.

CDR3 coding DNA: TGCGCCAGCAGCCCTGGGCGGGCCCTCGGGGGGGAGCTGTTTTTT. Its translation is CASSPGRALGGELFF. The genes are TRBV4-1 and TRBJ2-2, with D possibly being TRBD2 (5 bases). Germline V gene data show CDR1 as MGHRA and CDR2 as YSYEKL. The CDR3 extends over 15 amino acids. Trimming shortened V by 4 bases and J by 8 bases, and 17 bases separated the two germline ends.

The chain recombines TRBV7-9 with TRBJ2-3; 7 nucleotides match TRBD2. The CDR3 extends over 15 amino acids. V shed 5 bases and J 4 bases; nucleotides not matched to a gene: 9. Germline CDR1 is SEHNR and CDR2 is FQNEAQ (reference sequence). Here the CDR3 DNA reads TGTGCCAGCAGCCTCATGGGTCGGGAGGCAGATACGCAGTATTTT. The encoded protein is CASSLMGREADTQYF.

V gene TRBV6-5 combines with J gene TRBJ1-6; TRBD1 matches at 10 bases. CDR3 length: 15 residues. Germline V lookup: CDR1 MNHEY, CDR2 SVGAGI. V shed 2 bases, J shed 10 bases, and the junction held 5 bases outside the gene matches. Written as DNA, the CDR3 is TGTGCCAGCAGTTACGAGGGACAGGGGTGGTCACCCCTCCACTTT. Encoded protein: CASSYEGQGWSPLHF.

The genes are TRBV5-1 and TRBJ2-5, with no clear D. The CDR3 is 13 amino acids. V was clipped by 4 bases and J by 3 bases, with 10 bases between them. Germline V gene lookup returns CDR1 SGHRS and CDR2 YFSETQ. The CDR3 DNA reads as TGCGCCAGCAGCCCCCGGGCAGAAGAGACCCAGTACTTC. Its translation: CASSPRAEETQYF.

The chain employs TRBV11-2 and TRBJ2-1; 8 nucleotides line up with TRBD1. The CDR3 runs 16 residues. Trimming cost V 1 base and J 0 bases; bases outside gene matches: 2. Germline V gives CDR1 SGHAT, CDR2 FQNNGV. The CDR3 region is CASSLVGQGSYNEQFF. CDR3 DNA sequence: TGTGCCAGCAGCTTAGTAGGACAGGGCTCCTACAATGAGCAGTTCTTC.

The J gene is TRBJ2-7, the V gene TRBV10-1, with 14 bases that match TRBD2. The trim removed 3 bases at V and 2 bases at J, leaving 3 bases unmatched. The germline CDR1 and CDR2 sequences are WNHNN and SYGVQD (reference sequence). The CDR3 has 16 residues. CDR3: CASSDGLAGGTYEQYF. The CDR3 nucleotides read TGCGCCAGCAGTGATGGACTAGCGGGGGGTACCTACGAGCAGTACTTC.